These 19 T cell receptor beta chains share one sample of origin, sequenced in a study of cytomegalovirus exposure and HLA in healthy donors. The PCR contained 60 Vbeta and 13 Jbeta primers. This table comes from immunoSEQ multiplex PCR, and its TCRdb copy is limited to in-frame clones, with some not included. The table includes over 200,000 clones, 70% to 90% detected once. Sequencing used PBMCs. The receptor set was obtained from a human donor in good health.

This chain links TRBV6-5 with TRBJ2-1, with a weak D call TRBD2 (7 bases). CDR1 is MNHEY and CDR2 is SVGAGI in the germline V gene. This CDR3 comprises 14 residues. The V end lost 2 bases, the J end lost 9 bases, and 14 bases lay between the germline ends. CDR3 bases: TGTGCCAGCAGTTACGCACTGGGAGGGGGTGAGCAGTTCTTC. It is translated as CASSYALGGGEQFF.

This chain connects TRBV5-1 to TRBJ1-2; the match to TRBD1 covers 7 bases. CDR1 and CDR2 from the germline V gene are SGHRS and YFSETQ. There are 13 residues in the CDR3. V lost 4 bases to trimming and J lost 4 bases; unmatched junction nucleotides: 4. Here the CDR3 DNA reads TGCGCCAGCAGCCCCAGGGACAGCTATGGCTACACCTTC. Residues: CASSPRDSYGYTF.

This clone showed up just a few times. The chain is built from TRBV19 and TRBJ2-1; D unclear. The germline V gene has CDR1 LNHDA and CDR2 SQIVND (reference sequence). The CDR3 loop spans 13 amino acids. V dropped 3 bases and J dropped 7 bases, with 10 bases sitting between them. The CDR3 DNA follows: TGTGCCAGTAGTATCCGAGCTAGGAATGAGCAGTTCTTC. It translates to CASSIRARNEQFF.

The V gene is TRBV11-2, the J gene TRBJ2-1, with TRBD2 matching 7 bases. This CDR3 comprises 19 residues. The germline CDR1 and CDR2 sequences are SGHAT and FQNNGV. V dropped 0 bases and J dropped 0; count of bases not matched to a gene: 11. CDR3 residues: CASSLDQASGLSSYNEQFF. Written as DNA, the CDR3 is TGTGCCAGCAGCTTAGATCAAGCTAGCGGCCTGAGCTCCTACAATGAGCAGTTCTTC.

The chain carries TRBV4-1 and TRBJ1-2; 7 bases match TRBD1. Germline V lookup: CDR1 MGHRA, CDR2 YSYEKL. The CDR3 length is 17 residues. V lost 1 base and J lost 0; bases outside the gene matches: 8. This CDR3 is CASSQGGTVNSNYGYTF. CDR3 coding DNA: TGCGCCAGCAGCCAAGGGGGGACAGTAAATTCTAACTATGGCTACACCTTC.

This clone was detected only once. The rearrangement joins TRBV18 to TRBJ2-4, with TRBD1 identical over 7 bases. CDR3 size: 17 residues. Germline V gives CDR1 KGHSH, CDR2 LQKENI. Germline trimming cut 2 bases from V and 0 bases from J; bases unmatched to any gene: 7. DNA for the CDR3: TGTGCCAGCTCACCATATCAGGGGGAGCTAGCCAAAAACATTCAGTACTTC. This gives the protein CASSPYQGELAKNIQYF.

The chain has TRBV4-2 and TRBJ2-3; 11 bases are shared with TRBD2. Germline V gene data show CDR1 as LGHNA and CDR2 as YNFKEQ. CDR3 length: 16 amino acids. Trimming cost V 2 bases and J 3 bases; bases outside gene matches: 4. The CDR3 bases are TGTGCCAGCAGCCAAAGGGGACTAGCGGATACAGATACGCAGTATTTT. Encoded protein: CASSQRGLADTDTQYF.

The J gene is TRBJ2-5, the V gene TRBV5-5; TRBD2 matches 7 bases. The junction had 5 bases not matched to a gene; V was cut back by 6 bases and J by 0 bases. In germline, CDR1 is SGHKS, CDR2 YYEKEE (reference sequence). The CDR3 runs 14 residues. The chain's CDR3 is CASTTGGDQETQYF. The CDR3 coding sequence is TGTGCCAGCACCACGGGGGGAGACCAAGAGACCCAGTACTTC.

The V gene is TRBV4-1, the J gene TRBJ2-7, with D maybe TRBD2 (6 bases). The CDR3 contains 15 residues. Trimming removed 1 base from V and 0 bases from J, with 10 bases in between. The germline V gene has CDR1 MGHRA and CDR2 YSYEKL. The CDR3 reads CASSQGLANSYEQYF. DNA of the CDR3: TGCGCCAGCAGCCAAGGCCTAGCGAACTCCTACGAGCAGTACTTC.

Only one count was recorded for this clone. The CDR3 reads CASSLTDNEQFF. The CDR3 region has the DNA TGTGCCAGCAGCCTGACAGATAATGAGCAGTTCTTC. The gene calls are TRBV6-6 and TRBJ2-1, with D tentatively TRBD1 (5 bases). The V end lost 6 bases, the J end lost 7 bases, and 10 bases lay between the germline ends. The CDR3 covers 12 residues. Germline loops: CDR1 MNHNY, CDR2 SVGAGI (reference sequence).

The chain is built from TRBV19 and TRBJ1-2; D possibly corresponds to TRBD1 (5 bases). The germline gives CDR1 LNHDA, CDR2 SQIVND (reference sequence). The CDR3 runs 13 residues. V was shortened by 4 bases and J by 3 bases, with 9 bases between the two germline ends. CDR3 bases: TGTGCCAGTAGTAAAGGGGTCGACTATGGCTACACCTTC. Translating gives CASSKGVDYGYTF.

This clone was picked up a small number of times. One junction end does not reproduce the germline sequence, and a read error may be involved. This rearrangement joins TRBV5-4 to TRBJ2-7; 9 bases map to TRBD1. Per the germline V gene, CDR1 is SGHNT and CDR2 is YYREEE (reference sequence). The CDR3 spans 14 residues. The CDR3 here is CASSEPRTGVSFDF. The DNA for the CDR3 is TGTGCCAGCAGCGAGCCTCGGACAGGGGTTAGTTTCGACTTC. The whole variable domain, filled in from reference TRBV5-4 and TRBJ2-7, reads ETGVTQSPTHLIKTRGQQVTLRCSSQSGHNTVSWYQQALGQGPQFIFQYYREEENGRGNFPPRFSGLQFPNYSSELNVNALELDDSALYLCASSEPRTGVSFDFGPGTRLTVT.

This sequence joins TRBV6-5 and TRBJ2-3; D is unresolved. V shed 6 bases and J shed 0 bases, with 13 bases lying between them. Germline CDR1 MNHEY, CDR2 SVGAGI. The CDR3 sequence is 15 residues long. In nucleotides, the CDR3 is TGTGCCAGCAGAAGAGGCGGTATTAGCACAGATACGCAGTATTTT. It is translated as CASRRGGISTDTQYF.

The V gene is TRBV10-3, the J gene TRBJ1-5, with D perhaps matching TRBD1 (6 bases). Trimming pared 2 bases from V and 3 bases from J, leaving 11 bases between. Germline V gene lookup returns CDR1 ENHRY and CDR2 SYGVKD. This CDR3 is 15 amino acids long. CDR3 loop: CAISERGTNNQPQHF. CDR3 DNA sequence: TGTGCCATCAGTGAGAGGGGGACAAACAATCAGCCCCAGCATTTT.

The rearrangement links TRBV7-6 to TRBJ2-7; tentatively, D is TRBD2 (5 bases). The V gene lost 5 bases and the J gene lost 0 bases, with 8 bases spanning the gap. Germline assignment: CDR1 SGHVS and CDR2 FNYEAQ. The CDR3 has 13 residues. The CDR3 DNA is TGTGCCAGCAGCCGTAGCGCCTCCTACGAGCAGTACTTC. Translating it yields CASSRSASYEQYF.

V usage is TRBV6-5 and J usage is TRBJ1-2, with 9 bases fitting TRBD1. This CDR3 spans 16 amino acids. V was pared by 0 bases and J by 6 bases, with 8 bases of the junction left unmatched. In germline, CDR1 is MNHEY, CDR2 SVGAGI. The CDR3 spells CASSYSSGQGINGYTF. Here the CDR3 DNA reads TGTGCCAGCAGTTACTCCTCCGGACAGGGGATCAATGGCTACACCTTC.

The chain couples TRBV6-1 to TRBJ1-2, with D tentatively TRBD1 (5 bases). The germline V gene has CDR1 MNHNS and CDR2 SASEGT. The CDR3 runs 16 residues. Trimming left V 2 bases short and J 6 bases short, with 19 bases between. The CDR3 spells CASSELLSQGAHGYTF. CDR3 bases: TGTGCCAGCAGTGAACTTCTCAGCCAGGGTGCCCATGGCTACACCTTC.

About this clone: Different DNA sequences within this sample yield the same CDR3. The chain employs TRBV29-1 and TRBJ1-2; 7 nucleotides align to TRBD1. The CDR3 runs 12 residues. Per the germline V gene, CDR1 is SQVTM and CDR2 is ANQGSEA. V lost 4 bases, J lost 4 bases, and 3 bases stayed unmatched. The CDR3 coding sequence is TGCAGCGTTGGTCAGGGGGTCTATGGCTACACCTTC. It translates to CSVGQGVYGYTF. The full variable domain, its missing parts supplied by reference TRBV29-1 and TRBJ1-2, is SAVISQKPSRDICQRGTSLTIQCQVDSQVTMMFWYRQQPGQSLTLIATANQGSEATYESGFVIDKFPISRPNLTFSTLTVSNMSPEDSSIYLCSVGQGVYGYTFGSGTRLTVV.

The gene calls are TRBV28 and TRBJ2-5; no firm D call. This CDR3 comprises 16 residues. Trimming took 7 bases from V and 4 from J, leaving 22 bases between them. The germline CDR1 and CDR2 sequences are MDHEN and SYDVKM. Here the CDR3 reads CASTYFKLSGSETQYF. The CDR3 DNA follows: TGTGCCAGCACTTACTTTAAATTGTCCGGTTCAGAGACCCAGTACTTC.